The next 26 T cell receptor beta chains were all read from a single sample in a study of CD8+ T cells in alopecia areata. Extracted RNA was reverse transcribed into cDNA, the sequencing template. Sequencing was performed with immunoSEQ multiplex PCR; in TCRdb, only in-frame clones are kept and a portion is missing. The sample lists 200,000 to 250,000 clones; about three fifths were seen once. Treatment defined: oral pan-JAK inhibitor, 5-10 mg twice daily. Here the sequenced sample was CD4+ T cells sorted from blood, taken at week 4, from a patient treated with tofacitinib. Receptor source: a human donor with alopecia areata.

The rearrangement uses TRBV7-9 and TRBJ1-2, with unresolved D. Trimming took off 6 bases at V and 0 bases at J, with 14 bases between the two ends. Germline V gene data show CDR1 as SEHNR and CDR2 as FQNEAQ (reference sequence). CDR3 size: 15 residues. CDR3: CASRASASANYGYTF. CDR3 sequence (DNA): TGTGCCAGCAGAGCCAGCGCTTCCGCTAACTATGGCTACACCTTC.

In its sample, this clone was seen a few times. The chain couples TRBV30 to TRBJ1-5, with D unclear. This CDR3 comprises 14 residues. The V end was cut by 0 bases, the J end by 0 bases, with 6 bases between. Germline-derived CDR1 and CDR2 are GTSNPN and SVGIG (reference sequence). CDR3 amino acids: CAWSVGNSNQPQHF. In DNA form, the CDR3 reads TGTGCCTGGAGTGTAGGAAATAGCAATCAGCCCCAGCATTTT.

The chain carries TRBV6-5 and TRBJ1-1, with D possibly matching TRBD1 (6 bases). The ends were cut back, 3 bases at V and 2 bases at J, with 16 bases in the middle. Germline V gene lookup returns CDR1 MNHEY and CDR2 SVGAGI. The CDR3 sequence is 16 residues long. CDR3 residues: CASSYDLPGANTEAFF. The CDR3 nucleotides read TGTGCCAGCAGTTATGACCTTCCAGGGGCCAACACTGAAGCTTTCTTT.

This clone was recorded a few times. The V gene is TRBV5-1, the J gene TRBJ2-5, with D possibly TRBD2 on 5 matching bases. CDR3 length: 14 residues. Germline lookup yields CDR1 SGHRS and CDR2 YFSETQ. V lost 6 bases and J 5 bases, leaving 17 bases between the germline ends. The CDR3 DNA reads as TGCGCCAGCACCTCGGGAAGACTGGGGGAGACCCAGTACTTC. Translated, it gives CASTSGRLGETQYF.

J is TRBJ2-5 and V is TRBV27; D might be TRBD1 or TRBD2, each matching 6 bases. Trimming took off 6 bases at V and 3 bases at J, with 17 bases between the two ends. In germline, CDR1 is MNHEY, CDR2 SMNVEV (reference sequence). This CDR3 is 15 amino acids long. CDR3 region: CASSNGGAGEETQYF. CDR3 bases: TGTGCCAGCAGCAATGGAGGGGCAGGGGAAGAGACCCAGTACTTC.

This clone was detected once. The chain is built from TRBV12-5 and TRBJ1-2; D is undetermined. Germline V CDR1 and CDR2: LGHNT, FRNRAP. Trimming cost V 1 base and J 3 bases, with 9 bases left between them. CDR3 length: 14 residues. The CDR3 protein is CASGLEWGDYGYTF. In DNA form, the CDR3 reads TGTGCTAGTGGTTTGGAGTGGGGTGACTATGGCTACACCTTC.

J is TRBJ2-5 and V is TRBV5-4, with unresolved D. The V and J ends lost 4 bases and 2 bases respectively, with 9 bases between them. The CDR3 is 13 residues long. The germline CDR1 and CDR2 sequences are SGHNT and YYREEE (reference sequence). CDR3 sequence (DNA): TGTGCCAGCAGCCAGACTGGACAAGAGACCCAGTACTTC. Protein product: CASSQTGQETQYF.

The chain combines TRBV4-3 with TRBJ2-3, with a weak D call TRBD1 (6 bases). Per the germline V gene, CDR1 is LGHNA and CDR2 is YSLEER. This CDR3 spans 15 amino acids. V lost 3 bases and J 3 bases, leaving 13 bases between the germline ends. Here the CDR3 DNA reads TGCGCCAGCAGCCAGGACCTCACAGGGACAGATACGCAGTATTTT. It specifies CASSQDLTGTDTQYF.

The rearrangement joins TRBV30 to TRBJ2-4; 7 bases align to TRBD2. With 0 bases clipped from V and 7 bases from J, the junction kept 0 bases outside the gene matches. In germline, CDR1 is GTSNPN, CDR2 SVGIG (reference sequence). The CDR3 loop spans 12 amino acids. For the CDR3, the DNA is TGTGCCTGGAGTGTGGGGGGGAACATTCAGTACTTC. The encoded protein is CAWSVGGNIQYF.

This clone appeared once. The rearrangement links TRBV30 to TRBJ1-1; possible D gene TRBD1, 6 bases. The CDR3 contains 14 residues. In germline, CDR1 is GTSNPN, CDR2 SVGIG (reference sequence). V was clipped by 2 bases and J by 4 bases, with 14 bases between them. CDR3 bases: TGTGCCTGGAGTAGGGGGGGCGACGGCACTGAAGCTTTCTTT. Translation gives CAWSRGGDGTEAFF.

The rearrangement links TRBV11-2 to TRBJ1-2; 9 nucleotides agree with TRBD1. There are 16 residues in the CDR3. Germline values: CDR1 SGHAT, CDR2 FQNNGV. Trimming at V came to 4 bases and at J to 4 bases, leaving 10 bases not matched to a gene. CDR3 DNA: TGTGCCAGCAGCTCCTTACGACAGGGGGAATCCTATGGCTACACCTTC. It is translated as CASSSLRQGESYGYTF.

The chain links TRBV5-6 to TRBJ2-3; D not resolved. There are 16 residues in the CDR3. Per germline, CDR1 SGHDT and CDR2 YYEEEE. V lost 1 base and J 2 bases, leaving 14 bases between the germline ends. CDR3: CASSLKRIRATDTQYF. CDR3 bases: TGTGCCAGCAGCTTGAAGAGAATACGCGCCACAGATACGCAGTATTTT.

The V and J genes are TRBV18 and TRBJ2-3; 7 bases align to TRBD1. Germline V lookup: CDR1 KGHSH, CDR2 LQKENI. The V and J ends lost 4 bases and 0 bases, in that order; junction bases with no gene match: 19. The CDR3 is made up of 20 amino acids. The CDR3 DNA reads as TGTGCCAGCTCACTTACGAGACAGGGACGTCTCCAATCTAGCACAGATACGCAGTATTTT. Translated, it gives CASSLTRQGRLQSSTDTQYF.

V gene TRBV5-1 combines with J gene TRBJ2-4, with TRBD1 identical over 8 bases. The germline V gene has CDR1 SGHRS and CDR2 YFSETQ. The CDR3 length is 14 residues. V lost 4 bases to trimming and J lost 5 bases; unmatched junction nucleotides: 5. The CDR3 region is CASSLDREQNIQYF. The DNA of the CDR3 is TGCGCCAGCAGCCTGGACAGGGAGCAAAACATTCAGTACTTC.

The DNA of the CDR3 is TGTGCCTCCACGCGACAGGCGATTGGCTACACCTTC. As protein: CASTRQAIGYTF. The V call is TRBV30, the J call TRBJ1-2; a weak D match, TRBD1 (6 bases). V was cut by 7 bases and J by 7 bases, with 16 bases left in between. CDR3 length: 12 amino acids. Germline CDR1 GTSNPN, CDR2 SVGIG (reference sequence).

This clone occurred a few times. This chain joins TRBV5-1 and TRBJ1-1, with D possibly being TRBD1 (5 bases). V lost 4 bases, J lost 11 bases, and 18 bases lay in between. CDR3 length: 13 amino acids. Germline V gives CDR1 SGHRS, CDR2 YFSETQ. CDR3 in DNA: TGCGCCAGCAGCCCCCGGGACGCCTTGGGGGCTTTCTTT. Translating gives CASSPRDALGAFF.

This chain joins TRBV7-2 and TRBJ2-5, with TRBD2 as a possible D gene (7 bases). This CDR3 region has 14 residues. V lost 2 bases to trimming and J lost 5 bases, with 12 bases between them. Germline assignment: CDR1 SGHTA and CDR2 FQGNSA. DNA for the CDR3: TGTGCCAGCAGCTTACCCGGGGGGCTGGAGACCCAGTACTTC. Translating it yields CASSLPGGLETQYF.

This clone has just a few counts. The rearrangement links TRBV14 to TRBJ2-5, with D hard to call. This CDR3 spans 12 amino acids. Germline values: CDR1 SGHDN, CDR2 FVKESK. V lost 3 bases, J lost 4 bases, and 6 bases lay in between. CDR3 sequence (DNA): TGTGCCAGCAGCCATACGGTAGAGACCCAGTACTTC. This codes for CASSHTVETQYF.

The chain uses TRBV5-1 and TRBJ2-2, with 9 bases fitting TRBD2. J lost 4 bases, V lost 3 bases, and 7 bases had no gene match. The CDR3 is 16 residues long. Per germline, CDR1 SGHRS and CDR2 YFSETQ. CDR3 residues: CASSWIAGALTGELFF. The DNA for the CDR3 is TGCGCCAGCAGCTGGATAGCGGGGGCCCTCACCGGGGAGCTGTTTTTT. The full variable domain, in which reference TRBV5-1 and TRBJ2-2 provide the parts outside the CDR3, is KAGVTQTPRYLIKTRGQQVTLSCSPISGHRSVSWYQQTPGQGLQFLFEYFSETQRNKGNFPGRFSGRQFSNSRSEMNVSTLELGDSALYLCASSWIAGALTGELFFGEGSRLTVL.

This clone has just one count. V usage is TRBV19 and J usage is TRBJ2-2; D perhaps matches TRBD1 (7 bases). The germline V gene encodes CDR1 LNHDA and CDR2 SQIVND (reference sequence). CDR3 size: 16 residues. V was shortened by 7 bases and J by 4 bases, with 19 bases between the two germline ends. The DNA of the CDR3 is TGTGCCAGTACCTCCCCGGGGGCAGGGGGCACCGGGGAGCTGTTTTTT. Protein: CASTSPGAGGTGELFF.

In its sample, this clone was seen a few times. In DNA, the CDR3 is TGTGCCTGGAGTAATCTGGGACTGGCTTACAATGAGCAGTTCTTC. This translates into CAWSNLGLAYNEQFF. The chain is built from TRBV30 and TRBJ2-1; a possible D gene is TRBD2 (6 bases). Per germline, CDR1 GTSNPN and CDR2 SVGIG (reference sequence). The CDR3 is 15 residues long. V dropped 2 bases and J dropped 4 bases, with 15 bases sitting between them.

The chain couples TRBV5-4 to TRBJ1-2, with 7 bases fitting TRBD1. This CDR3 comprises 13 residues. After removal of 4 bases from V and 3 bases from J, the junction contained 3 bases not matched to a gene. The germline gives CDR1 SGHNT, CDR2 YYREEE (reference sequence). As DNA, the CDR3 is TGTGCCAGCAGCCCCGACAGGGACTATGGCTACACCTTC. It encodes CASSPDRDYGYTF.

This clone was detected once. Here the CDR3 reads CASSLGQGQYGYTF. For the CDR3, the DNA is TGTGCCAGCAGCTTAGGGCAGGGTCAGTATGGCTACACCTTC. This chain links TRBV7-2 with TRBJ1-2; possibly TRBD1 for D (5 bases). With 1 base removed from V and 5 bases from J, the gap between germline ends came to 11 bases. Germline lookup yields CDR1 SGHTA and CDR2 FQGNSA. This CDR3 has 14 amino acids.

J is TRBJ1-5 and V is TRBV29-1; 8 nucleotides match TRBD1. The germline CDR1 and CDR2 sequences are SQVTM and ANQGSEA. This CDR3 is 13 amino acids long. The V gene end was trimmed by 4 bases and the J gene end by 2 bases; junction bases not matched to a gene: 1. The CDR3: CSVAGGGNQPQHF. The DNA for the CDR3 is TGCAGCGTTGCAGGGGGCGGCAATCAGCCCCAGCATTTT.

The rearrangement uses TRBV2 and TRBJ2-2, with D possibly matching TRBD1 (5 bases). Germline CDR1 reads SNHLY; CDR2 reads FYNNEI. The CDR3 consists of 14 residues. Trimming removed 4 bases at V and 0 bases at J, with 6 bases between. The CDR3: CASSGTPNTGELFF. The CDR3 nucleotides are TGTGCCAGCAGTGGGACACCGAACACCGGGGAGCTGTTTTTT.

The V call is TRBV7-9, the J call TRBJ1-6, with D possibly TRBD1 on 5 matching bases. V was clipped by 5 bases and J by 4 bases, with 21 bases between them. Germline CDR1 SEHNR, CDR2 FQNEAQ (reference sequence). The CDR3 covers 18 residues. The CDR3 DNA is TGTGCCAGCAGCCCAGGGTTTTCCGGGGGAGGATATAATTCACCCCTCCACTTT. Amino acid sequence: CASSPGFSGGGYNSPLHF.